This paragraph covers one T cell receptor beta chain sequence. This sample is drawn from a study of regulatory and conventional T cells in RAG deficiency. Produced via immunoSEQ multiplex PCR; TCRdb's table is partial and in-frame only. Of roughly 29,000 clones listed, 75% to 95% are singletons. The sorted regulatory T cells were CD4+, CD25-high and CD127-low, with genomic DNA sequenced. The sample was also reused in another study, on regulatory T cells. From that paper: The primer mix had 52 TRBV and 13 TRBJ primers. In patients, unique TRB V-J pairs were restricted and V/J usage skewed, especially in Tregs.

Source material: Tregs sorted from blood. This sequence was found in a human donor in good health.

CDR3 in amino acids: CSVSGTSGGTQYF. The DNA for the CDR3 is TGCAGCGTCTCCGGGACTAGCGGGGGAACGCAGTATTTT. This chain links TRBV29-1 with TRBJ2-3, with 14 bases identical to TRBD2. The J segment lost 9 bases and the V segment lost 6 bases, leaving 5 bases of the junction unmatched. Germline-derived CDR1 and CDR2 are SQVTM and ANQGSEA. The CDR3 contains 13 residues.